A single sample gave rise to the 12 T cell receptor beta chains below, sequenced in a study of beta chain features in type 1 diabetes. Points from the study as a whole: Moderate but significant shortening of TCRB CDR3s was recorded in all four CD4+ subsets from Type 1 diabetes patients.

The antigens of these receptors remain unknown. Expressed TCRB transcripts were sequenced after all isolated RNA was converted to cDNA. Clones were sequenced by immunoSEQ multiplex PCR, and TCRdb holds only the in-frame ones, with some missing. The table shows some 240,000 clones, with 16% occurring only once. The sequencing sample was made of naive CD4+ T cells from blood. The receptors were gathered from a man aged 25 to 40 with type 1 diabetes.

This clone was found once. The rearrangement links TRBV7-2 to TRBJ2-5; 7 bases map to TRBD1. The CDR3 extends over 16 amino acids. Germline-derived CDR1 and CDR2 are SGHTA and FQGNSA. V was pared by 2 bases and J by 5 bases, with 11 bases of the junction left unmatched. The CDR3 DNA reads TGTGCCAGCAGCTTATGGGGGACAGCTCTCCGGGAGACCCAGTACTTC. Translation gives CASSLWGTALRETQYF.

Only a few counts were recorded for this clone. This chain uses TRBV29-1 with TRBJ2-1, with TRBD2 matching 7 bases. The CDR3 has 15 amino acids. The junction had 6 bases not matched to a gene; V was cut back by 2 bases and J by 2 bases. Germline V gives CDR1 SQVTM, CDR2 ANQGSEA. In DNA form, the CDR3 reads TGCAGCGTTGAAAGTGTTGCGGGAGCCTACAATGAGCAGTTCTTC. Amino acids: CSVESVAGAYNEQFF.

The chain recombines TRBV28 with TRBJ2-6, with D possibly being TRBD2 (5 bases). The length of the CDR3 is 15 residues. The germline CDR1 and CDR2 sequences are MDHEN and SYDVKM. The V and J ends lost 8 bases and 0 bases respectively, with 11 bases between them. CDR3 DNA: TGTGCCAGCCGGGCGGGCGACTCTGGGGCCAACGTCCTGACTTTC. This gives the protein CASRAGDSGANVLTF.

This sequence joins TRBV29-1 and TRBJ2-3; 12 bases are a match to TRBD2. The length of the CDR3 is 17 residues. V trimming: 5 bases; J trimming: 2 bases; junction bases outside the gene matches: 11. Germline V gives CDR1 SQVTM, CDR2 ANQGSEA. As DNA, the CDR3 is TGCAGCGTTTCTGTACTAGCGGGAGGTAGGGCCACAGATACGCAGTATTTT. Protein product: CSVSVLAGGRATDTQYF.

This rearrangement joins TRBV2 to TRBJ1-2; 10 bases match TRBD1. The CDR3 has 13 amino acids. From germline, CDR1 is SNHLY and CDR2 FYNNEI. Losses at the gene ends were 3 bases for V and 7 bases for J; bases not matched to a gene: 2. The CDR3 DNA is TGTGCCAGCAGTGAGGGACAGGGGCTTGGCTACACCTTC. It yields the protein CASSEGQGLGYTF.

This clone has only a few counts. The chain links TRBV18 to TRBJ2-7; 8 nucleotides agree with TRBD2. With V trimmed by 5 bases and J by 7 bases, 10 bases remained unmatched. Germline V gives CDR1 KGHSH, CDR2 LQKENI. The CDR3 contains 14 residues. The CDR3 nucleotides read TGTGCCAGCTCAGAACGGGCGGGAGGAGGAGAGCAGTACTTC. Its translation is CASSERAGGGEQYF.

The count of this clone is one. The chain employs TRBV7-2 and TRBJ1-1; 11 bases agree with TRBD1. The CDR3 length is 16 residues. The V and J ends lost 1 base and 3 bases, in that order; junction bases with no gene match: 4. CDR1 is SGHTA, CDR2 FQGNSA, per germline. DNA for the CDR3: TGTGCCAGCAGCTTAGTCGGGACAGGGGGATACACTGAAGCTTTCTTT. Amino acids: CASSLVGTGGYTEAFF.

V gene TRBV4-1 combines with J gene TRBJ2-7; unclear D gene. The CDR3 consists of 13 residues. The V end lost 3 bases, the J end lost 8 bases, and 14 bases lay between the germline ends. Germline V gene lookup returns CDR1 MGHRA and CDR2 YSYEKL. The CDR3 DNA sequence: TGCGCCAGCAGCCACCCTTCTGAGCCTCAGCAGTACTTC. As protein: CASSHPSEPQQYF.

This clone was counted only a few times. Other DNA sequences within the sample encode an identical CDR3. This chain uses TRBV30 with TRBJ2-5; weak D call: TRBD2 (5 bases). The CDR3 runs 13 residues. The V and J ends lost 1 base and 4 bases respectively, with 10 bases between them. CDR1 is GTSNPN and CDR2 is SVGIG in the germline V gene (reference sequence). The CDR3, as DNA: TGTGCCTGGAGTGGCGGAAGCGGAGAGACCCAGTACTTC. Translated, it gives CAWSGGSGETQYF.

The rearrangement links TRBV7-9 to TRBJ2-7; D is uncertain. The CDR3 sequence is 14 residues long. V lost 8 bases to trimming and J lost 2 bases, with 16 bases between them. Germline V gene lookup returns CDR1 SEHNR and CDR2 FQNEAQ (reference sequence). In DNA form, the CDR3 reads TGTGCCAGCGAGCTTAACGCAGCAACCTACGAGCAGTACTTC. Translating gives CASELNAATYEQYF.

This clone was observed a handful of times. The same CDR3 can be traced to other DNA sequences in this sample. The V gene is TRBV7-9, the J gene TRBJ2-3; D gene ambiguous. The V and J ends lost 2 bases and 1 base respectively, with 4 bases between them. The CDR3 is 13 amino acids. Germline V CDR1 and CDR2: SEHNR, FQNEAQ (reference sequence). The CDR3 spells CASSLPGTDTQYF. DNA of the CDR3: TGTGCCAGCAGCTTACCTGGCACAGATACGCAGTATTTT.

This clone showed up just a few times. The rearrangement links TRBV28 to TRBJ1-1; D gene ambiguous. With 4 bases removed from V and 5 bases from J, the gap between germline ends came to 5 bases. Germline V gene lookup returns CDR1 MDHEN and CDR2 SYDVKM. This CDR3 has 11 amino acids. The CDR3 spells CASSSGTEAFF. DNA for the CDR3: TGTGCCAGCAGTTCCGGGACTGAAGCTTTCTTT.